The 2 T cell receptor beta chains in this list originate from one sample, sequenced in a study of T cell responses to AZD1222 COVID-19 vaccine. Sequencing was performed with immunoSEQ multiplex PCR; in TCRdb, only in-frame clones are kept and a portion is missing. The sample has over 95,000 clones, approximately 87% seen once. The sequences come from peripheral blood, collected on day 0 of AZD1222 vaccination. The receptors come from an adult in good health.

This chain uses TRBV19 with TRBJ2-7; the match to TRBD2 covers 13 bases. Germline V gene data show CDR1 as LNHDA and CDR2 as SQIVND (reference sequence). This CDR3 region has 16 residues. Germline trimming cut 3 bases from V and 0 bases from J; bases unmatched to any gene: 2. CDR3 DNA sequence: TGTGCCAGTAGTATTGGGACTAGCGGGGACTCCTACGAGCAGTACTTC. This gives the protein CASSIGTSGDSYEQYF. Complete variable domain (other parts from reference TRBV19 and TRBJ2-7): DGGITQSPKYLFRKEGQNVTLSCEQNLNHDAMYWYRQDPGQGLRLIYYSQIVNDFQKGDIAEGYSVSREKKESFPLTVTSAQKNPTAFYLCASSIGTSGDSYEQYFGPGTRLTVT.

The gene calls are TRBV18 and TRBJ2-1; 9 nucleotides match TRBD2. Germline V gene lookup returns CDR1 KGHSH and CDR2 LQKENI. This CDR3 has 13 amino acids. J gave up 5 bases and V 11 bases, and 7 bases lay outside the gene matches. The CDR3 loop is CASASGVDNEQFF. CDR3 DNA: TGTGCCTCCGCTAGCGGGGTCGACAATGAGCAGTTCTTC. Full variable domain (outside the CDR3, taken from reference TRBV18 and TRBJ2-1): NAGVMQNPRHLVRRRGQEARLRCSPMKGHSHVYWYRQLPEEGLKFMVYLQKENIIDESGMPKERFSAEFPKEGPSILRIQQVVRGDSAAYFCASASGVDNEQFFGPGTRLTVL.